This section outlines one T cell receptor (beta chain) sequence together with its context. The data are from a study of CD8 T cells in ankylosing spondylitis. Via MiXCR, TCRdb re-called the 5' RACE reads, giving one row per CDR3 protein. The sample lists 250,000 to 350,000 distinct CDR3 sequences, more than 20% occurring once. Germline assignment: CDR1 SGHRS and CDR2 YFSETQ. V lost 5 bases to trimming and J lost 0 bases; unmatched junction nucleotides: 6. This CDR3 is 15 amino acids long. The V and J genes are TRBV5-1 and TRBJ2-3, with 7 nucleotides matching TRBD1. Sequencing was performed on blood, either unsorted or a sorted T cell fraction (not recorded which). The TCR comes from a female donor with ankylosing spondylitis or in good health (not recorded which). CDR3 region: CASSRDSASTDTQYF. The CDR3, as DNA: TGCGCCAGCAGTCGGGACAGTGCTAGCACAGATACGCAGTATTTT.